These 31 T cell receptor beta chains came from one sample sequenced in a study of PD-L1 blockade in urothelial cancer. Sequencing was performed with immunoSEQ multiplex PCR; in TCRdb, only in-frame clones are kept and a portion is missing. The sample has tens of thousands of clones, roughly 86% seen once. Here the sequenced sample was PBMCs, taken around atezolizumab (anti-PD-L1) treatment. The receptors here all came from a man between 60 and 75 years old with urothelial cancer.

This clone appeared a few times. The J gene is TRBJ1-1, the V gene TRBV18; 9 positions match TRBD1. CDR3 length: 14 residues. J lost 6 bases, V lost 4 bases, and 6 bases had no gene match. Looked up from germline, CDR1 is KGHSH and CDR2 is LQKENI. The CDR3 region is CASSRTGESAEAFF. In DNA, the CDR3 is TGTGCCAGCTCACGGACAGGGGAGTCTGCTGAAGCTTTCTTT. The entire variable domain, with the rest obtained from reference TRBV18 and TRBJ1-1, is as follows: NAGVMQNPRHLVRRRGQEARLRCSPMKGHSHVYWYRQLPEEGLKFMVYLQKENIIDESGMPKERFSAEFPKEGPSILRIQQVVRGDSAAYFCASSRTGESAEAFFGQGTRLTVV.

Only one count was recorded for this clone. This chain links TRBV6-5 with TRBJ1-1; D is ambiguous. CDR1 and CDR2 from the germline V gene are MNHEY and SVGAGI. The CDR3 runs to 13 residues. V was pared by 2 bases and J by 7 bases, with 11 bases between. Here the CDR3 DNA reads TGTGCCAGCAGTTACGGCAGTCGAGGTGAAGCTTTCTTT. Translating gives CASSYGSRGEAFF.

This clone was seen more than once but under ten times. The V gene is TRBV7-2, the J gene TRBJ2-2; possible D gene TRBD2, 6 bases. Trimming shortened V by 7 bases and J by 0 bases, and 12 bases separated the two germline ends. The CDR3 has 15 amino acids. From germline, CDR1 is SGHTA and CDR2 FQGNSA. The CDR3 loop reads CASIPGLPNTGELFF. For the CDR3, the DNA is TGTGCCAGCATCCCGGGACTCCCGAACACCGGGGAGCTGTTTTTT.

This sequence joins TRBV7-9 and TRBJ1-5; 8 bases map to TRBD1. Per the germline V gene, CDR1 is SEHNR and CDR2 is FQNEAQ (reference sequence). The CDR3 consists of 14 residues. V trimming: 7 bases; J trimming: 5 bases; junction bases outside the gene matches: 7. In nucleotides, the CDR3 is TGTGCCAGCAACTCTCAGGGGGCTGATCAGCCCCAGCATTTT. It codes for CASNSQGADQPQHF.

This sequence joins TRBV6-5 and TRBJ1-6; D not resolved. CDR3 size: 15 residues. Looked up from germline, CDR1 is MNHEY and CDR2 is SVGAGI. The V end was cut by 7 bases, the J end by 7 bases, with 17 bases between. CDR3 nucleotides: TGTGCCAGCACCCTCGTGGCCGAAATGAATTCACCCCTCCACTTT. It encodes CASTLVAEMNSPLHF.

This chain uses TRBV10-2 with TRBJ1-1, with 7 nucleotides matching TRBD1. V shed 3 bases, J shed 1 base, and the junction held 5 bases outside the gene matches. This CDR3 contains 15 residues. Germline V gene data show CDR1 as WSHSY and CDR2 as SAAADI. CDR3 residues: CASSDPGQPNTEAFF. CDR3 sequence (DNA): TGCGCCAGCAGTGATCCGGGACAGCCGAACACTGAAGCTTTCTTT.

This sequence joins TRBV27 and TRBJ1-5, with D unclear. The CDR3 sequence is 13 residues long. V shed 6 bases and J shed 6 bases, with 12 bases lying between them. Germline CDR1 reads MNHEY; CDR2 reads SMNVEV (reference sequence). The CDR3 DNA is TGTGCCAGCAGGAGACTGTCGGGTCAGCCCCAGCATTTT. It specifies CASRRLSGQPQHF.

The J gene is TRBJ2-5, the V gene TRBV5-1, with TRBD2 matching over 7 bases. CDR3 size: 16 residues. Germline CDR1 is SGHRS and CDR2 is YFSETQ. The trim removed 6 bases at V and 4 bases at J, leaving 15 bases unmatched. This CDR3 is CASNLGGGLPSETQYF. CDR3 bases: TGCGCCAGCAATCTGGGGGGAGGGCTTCCCTCAGAGACCCAGTACTTC.

The J gene is TRBJ2-7, the V gene TRBV5-1; D remains ambiguous. Germline CDR1 and CDR2: SGHRS and YFSETQ. This CDR3 region has 15 residues. V gave up 4 bases and J gave up 0 bases, with 14 bases separating them. CDR3 protein: CASSVVSASSYEQYF. For the CDR3, the DNA is TGCGCCAGCAGCGTCGTGAGCGCGAGCTCCTACGAGCAGTACTTC.

The chain's CDR3 is CSSGEGTAEAFF. CDR3 sequence (DNA): TGCAGCTCTGGAGAGGGTACAGCTGAAGCTTTCTTT. The gene calls are TRBV29-1 and TRBJ1-1, with unresolved D. Germline values: CDR1 SQVTM, CDR2 ANQGSEA. CDR3 length: 12 amino acids. V was shortened by 8 bases and J by 6 bases, with 16 bases between the two germline ends.

The chain joins TRBV6-1 to TRBJ1-2; possible D gene TRBD1, 5 bases. V lost 3 bases, J lost 4 bases, and 15 bases lay in between. Germline CDR1 and CDR2: MNHNS and SASEGT. CDR3 length: 15 residues. Written as DNA, the CDR3 is TGTGCCAGCAGTGATATCTTGACAGCCACCTATGGCTACACCTTC. Translating gives CASSDILTATYGYTF.

This clone was detected only a few times. This rearrangement joins TRBV7-9 to TRBJ2-4, with TRBD2 matching over 10 bases. The CDR3 totals 17 residues. Germline-derived CDR1 and CDR2 are SEHNR and FQNEAQ (reference sequence). V shed 10 bases and J 0 bases; nucleotides not matched to a gene: 12. CDR3 region: CATGSGRATLAKNIQYF. For the CDR3, the DNA is TGTGCCACGGGGAGCGGGAGGGCGACCCTAGCCAAAAACATTCAGTACTTC.

V and J are TRBV7-3 and TRBJ1-2; 9 bases agree with TRBD1. The CDR3 runs 13 residues. Germline V lookup: CDR1 SGHTA, CDR2 FQGTGA. After removal of 5 bases from V and 6 bases from J, the junction contained 4 bases not matched to a gene. DNA of the CDR3: TGTGCCAGCAGCAAAACAGGGGGCGATGGCTACACCTTC. This translates into CASSKTGGDGYTF.

The chain links TRBV9 to TRBJ2-3; TRBD2 agrees at 11 bases. Germline assignment: CDR1 SGDLS and CDR2 YYNGEE. The CDR3 is 18 amino acids. V was pared by 4 bases and J by 0 bases, with 10 bases of the junction left unmatched. CDR3 sequence (DNA): TGTGCCAGCAGCAAACTAGCGGGGGCGATAACTAGCACAGATACGCAGTATTTT. It is translated as CASSKLAGAITSTDTQYF.

This chain joins TRBV9 and TRBJ2-5; 8 bases agree with TRBD2. V was pared by 0 bases and J by 2 bases, with 3 bases of the junction left unmatched. Germline V gene sequence: CDR1 SGDLS, CDR2 YYNGEE. There are 15 residues in the CDR3. The DNA of the CDR3 is TGTGCCAGCAGCGTAGGCGGGACTAGTCAAGAGACCCAGTACTTC. It encodes CASSVGGTSQETQYF. The whole variable domain, filled in from reference TRBV9 and TRBJ2-5, reads DSGVTQTPKHLITATGQRVTLRCSPRSGDLSVYWYQQSLDQGLQFLIQYYNGEERAKGNILERFSAQQFPDLHSELNLSSLELGDSALYFCASSVGGTSQETQYFGPGTRLLVL.

This clone was detected only once. V and J are TRBV28 and TRBJ2-7; the match to TRBD1 covers 7 bases. Germline V gene data show CDR1 as MDHEN and CDR2 as SYDVKM. This CDR3 has 15 residues. The trim removed 3 bases at V and 5 bases at J, leaving 10 bases unmatched. The DNA of the CDR3 is TGTGCCAGCAGTTTGCATCCGGGACAGCGCCACGAGCAGTACTTC. Translated, it gives CASSLHPGQRHEQYF.

This clone appeared a single time. The rearrangement joins TRBV29-1 to TRBJ1-2; 10 bases align to TRBD1. Losses at the gene ends were 6 bases for V and 5 bases for J; bases not matched to a gene: 9. This CDR3 has 14 residues. CDR1 is SQVTM, CDR2 ANQGSEA, per germline. In nucleotides, the CDR3 is TGCAGCGTCGAGACAGGGGGCGAAGAATATGGCTACACCTTC. Translating it yields CSVETGGEEYGYTF.

This rearrangement joins TRBV28 to TRBJ2-4; TRBD1 matches 8 bases. Germline V lookup: CDR1 MDHEN, CDR2 SYDVKM. The CDR3 contains 14 residues. Trimming removed 5 bases from V and 5 bases from J; junction bases left unmatched: 5. CDR3 region: CASSRGQGQNIQYF. CDR3 DNA sequence: TGTGCCAGCAGTCGAGGACAGGGCCAAAACATTCAGTACTTC.

The chain is built from TRBV4-3 and TRBJ2-2; 8 nucleotides agree with TRBD2. Germline V CDR1 and CDR2: LGHNA, YSLEER. This CDR3 has 15 residues. The ends lost 0 bases at V and 5 bases at J; junction bases unmatched: 2. The CDR3 DNA is TGCGCCAGCAGCCAAGATCCTAGCGGGACCGGGGAGCTGTTTTTT. Protein sequence: CASSQDPSGTGELFF.

The chain links TRBV28 to TRBJ2-3, with 10 bases identical to TRBD2. The CDR3 covers 14 residues. Trimming removed 9 bases from V and 2 bases from J; junction bases left unmatched: 5. CDR1 MDHEN and CDR2 SYDVKM come from the germline V gene. CDR3 residues: CASRLAGATDTQYF. The DNA of the CDR3 is TGTGCCAGTAGGCTAGCGGGAGCCACAGATACGCAGTATTTT.

V gene TRBV6-1 combines with J gene TRBJ2-5; TRBD1 is a possible D gene (5 bases). The CDR3 is made up of 15 amino acids. The germline gives CDR1 MNHNS, CDR2 SASEGT. Trimming stripped 1 base from V and 1 base from J, with 10 bases between. The CDR3 sequence: CASSEGGLPQETQYF. DNA of the CDR3: TGTGCCAGCAGTGAAGGGGGCCTCCCCCAAGAGACCCAGTACTTC.

The CDR3 DNA sequence: TGCGCCAGCAGCCGGGACAGGGAAGATGGCTACACCTTC. Residues: CASSRDREDGYTF. The chain uses TRBV5-1 and TRBJ1-2, with 9 bases identical to TRBD1. Germline V gene data show CDR1 as SGHRS and CDR2 as YFSETQ. V lost 4 bases and J lost 6; bases outside the gene matches: 4. The CDR3 consists of 13 residues.

V usage is TRBV7-6 and J usage is TRBJ2-2; 10 nucleotides match TRBD2. Germline loops: CDR1 SGHVS, CDR2 FNYEAQ. The CDR3 sequence is 14 residues long. Trimming removed 10 bases from V and 7 bases from J; junction bases left unmatched: 9. CDR3 in amino acids: CAIKGTSESGELFF. In nucleotides, the CDR3 is TGTGCCATCAAAGGGACTAGCGAGAGCGGGGAGCTGTTTTTT.

The chain combines TRBV30 with TRBJ2-5, with D hard to call. CDR1 is GTSNPN and CDR2 is SVGIG in the germline V gene (reference sequence). The V gene lost 2 bases and the J gene lost 3 bases, with 7 bases spanning the gap. The CDR3 sequence is 12 residues long. CDR3 loop: CAWSRSEETQYF. As DNA, the CDR3 is TGTGCCTGGAGTCGGTCGGAAGAGACCCAGTACTTC.

This clone was counted once. This sequence joins TRBV18 and TRBJ1-2; D ambiguous. The V and J ends lost 2 bases and 7 bases respectively, with 14 bases between them. CDR3 length: 14 residues. Germline CDR1 KGHSH, CDR2 LQKENI. CDR3 nucleotides: TGTGCCAGCTCACCAAACTTGGGCTCTGGTGGCTACACCTTC. Amino acids: CASSPNLGSGGYTF. Full variable domain (missing parts from reference TRBV18 and TRBJ1-2): NAGVMQNPRHLVRRRGQEARLRCSPMKGHSHVYWYRQLPEEGLKFMVYLQKENIIDESGMPKERFSAEFPKEGPSILRIQQVVRGDSAAYFCASSPNLGSGGYTFGSGTRLTVV.

The V call is TRBV7-6, the J call TRBJ2-2, with 7 bases identical to TRBD1. Germline V gene lookup returns CDR1 SGHVS and CDR2 FNYEAQ. The J segment lost 3 bases and the V segment lost 0 bases, leaving 4 bases of the junction unmatched. The CDR3 length is 16 residues. For the CDR3, the DNA is TGTGCCAGCAGCTTAGCAGGGGGCAAGTACACCGGGGAGCTGTTTTTT. Translating it yields CASSLAGGKYTGELFF.

This sequence joins TRBV11-2 and TRBJ2-5, with 11 positions matching TRBD1. CDR3 length equals 13 residues. Germline CDR1 is SGHAT and CDR2 is FQNNGV. V gave up 6 bases and J gave up 5 bases; unmatched junction bases: 2. The CDR3: CASRGTGGETQYF. The DNA of the CDR3 is TGTGCCAGCAGGGGGACAGGGGGGGAGACCCAGTACTTC.

The chain combines TRBV7-2 with TRBJ2-1; 11 bases fit TRBD2. The V and J ends lost 5 bases and 0 bases, in that order; junction bases with no gene match: 6. The CDR3 runs to 17 residues. Germline V CDR1 and CDR2: SGHTA, FQGNSA. CDR3 sequence (DNA): TGTGCCAGCAGCACTACTAGCGGGGGCAGCTCCTACAATGAGCAGTTCTTC. This encodes CASSTTSGGSSYNEQFF.

The chain employs TRBV11-2 and TRBJ1-5; D remains ambiguous. Germline CDR1 is SGHAT and CDR2 is FQNNGV. Trimming cost V 5 bases and J 2 bases, with 7 bases left between them. This CDR3 is 13 amino acids long. The DNA for the CDR3 is TGTGCCAGCAGCCTAGCGGGCAATCAGCCCCAGCATTTT. Translation gives CASSLAGNQPQHF.

Here the CDR3 reads CASTTSGGLAVQQFF. The CDR3 DNA reads TGTGCCAGCACCACTAGCGGGGGGCTAGCGGTGCAGCAGTTCTTC. The chain recombines TRBV11-2 with TRBJ2-1, with 12 bases that match TRBD2. Germline loops: CDR1 SGHAT, CDR2 FQNNGV. The CDR3 is 15 residues long. Unmatched junction bases numbered 12, after V lost 7 bases and J lost 11 bases.

This sequence joins TRBV7-2 and TRBJ1-3; the D gene is possibly TRBD1 (6 bases). V dropped 2 bases and J dropped 2 bases, with 7 bases sitting between them. Germline V gene lookup returns CDR1 SGHTA and CDR2 FQGNSA. CDR3 length equals 14 residues. CDR3 protein: CASSLNRAGNTIYF. CDR3 DNA sequence: TGTGCCAGCAGCTTAAACAGGGCTGGAAACACCATATATTTT.